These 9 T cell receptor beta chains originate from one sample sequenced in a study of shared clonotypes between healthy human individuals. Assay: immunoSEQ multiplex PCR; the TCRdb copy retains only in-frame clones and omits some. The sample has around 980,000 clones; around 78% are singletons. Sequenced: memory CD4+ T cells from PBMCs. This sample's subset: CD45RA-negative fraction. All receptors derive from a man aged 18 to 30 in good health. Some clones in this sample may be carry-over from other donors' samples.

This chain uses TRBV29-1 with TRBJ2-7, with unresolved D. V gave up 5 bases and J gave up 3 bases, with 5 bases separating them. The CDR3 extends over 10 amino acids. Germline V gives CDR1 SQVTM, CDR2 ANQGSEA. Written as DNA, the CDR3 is TGCAGCGTTCCCGTCTACGAGCAGTACTTC. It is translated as CSVPVYEQYF.

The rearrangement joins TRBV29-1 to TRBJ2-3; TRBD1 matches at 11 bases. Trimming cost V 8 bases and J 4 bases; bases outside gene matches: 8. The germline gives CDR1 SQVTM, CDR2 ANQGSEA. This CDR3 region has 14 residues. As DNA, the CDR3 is TGCAGCTTAACGGACAGGGGGCCCGCAGATACGCAGTATTTT. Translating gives CSLTDRGPADTQYF.

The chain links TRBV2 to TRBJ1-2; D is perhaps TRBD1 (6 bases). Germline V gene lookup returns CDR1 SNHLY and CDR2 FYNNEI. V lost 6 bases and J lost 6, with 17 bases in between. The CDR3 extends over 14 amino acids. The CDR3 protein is CASSRDTLLDGYTF. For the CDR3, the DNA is TGTGCCAGCAGCCGGGACACCCTGCTTGATGGCTACACCTTC.

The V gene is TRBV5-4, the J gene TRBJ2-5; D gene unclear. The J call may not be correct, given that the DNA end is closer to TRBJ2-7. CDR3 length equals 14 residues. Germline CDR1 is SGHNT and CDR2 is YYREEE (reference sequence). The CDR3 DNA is TGTGCCAGCAGCTCCGTCGGCCGACGCTACGAGCAGTACTTC. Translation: CASSSVGRRYEQYF.

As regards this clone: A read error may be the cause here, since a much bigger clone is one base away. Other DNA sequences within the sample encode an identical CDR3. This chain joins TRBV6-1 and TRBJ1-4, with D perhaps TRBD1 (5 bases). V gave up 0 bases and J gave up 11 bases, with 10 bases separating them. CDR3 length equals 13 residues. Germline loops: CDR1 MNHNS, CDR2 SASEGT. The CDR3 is CASSEAWGGKLFF. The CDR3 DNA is TGTGCCAGCAGTGAAGCCTGGGGGGGGAAACTGTTTTTT.

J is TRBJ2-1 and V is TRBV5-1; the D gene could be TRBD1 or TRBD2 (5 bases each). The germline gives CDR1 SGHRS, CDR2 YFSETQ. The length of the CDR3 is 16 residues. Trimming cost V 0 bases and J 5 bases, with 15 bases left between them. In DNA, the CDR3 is TGCGCCAGCAGCTTGGCGGGGACGGTACCCAACAATGAGCAGTTCTTC. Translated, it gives CASSLAGTVPNNEQFF.

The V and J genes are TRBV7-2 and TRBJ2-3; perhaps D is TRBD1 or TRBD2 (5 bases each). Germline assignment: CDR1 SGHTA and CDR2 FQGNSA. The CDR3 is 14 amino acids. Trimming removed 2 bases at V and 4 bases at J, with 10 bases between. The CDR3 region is CASSLWGIADTQYF. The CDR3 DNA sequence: TGTGCCAGCAGCTTATGGGGGATCGCAGATACGCAGTATTTT.

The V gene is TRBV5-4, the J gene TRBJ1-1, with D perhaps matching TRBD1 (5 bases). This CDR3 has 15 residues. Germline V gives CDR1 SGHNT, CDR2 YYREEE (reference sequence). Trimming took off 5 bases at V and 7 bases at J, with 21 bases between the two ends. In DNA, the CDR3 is TGTGCCAGCAGAAGGAAGCTTGGTCAGGGTGGTGAAGCTTTCTTT. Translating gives CASRRKLGQGGEAFF.

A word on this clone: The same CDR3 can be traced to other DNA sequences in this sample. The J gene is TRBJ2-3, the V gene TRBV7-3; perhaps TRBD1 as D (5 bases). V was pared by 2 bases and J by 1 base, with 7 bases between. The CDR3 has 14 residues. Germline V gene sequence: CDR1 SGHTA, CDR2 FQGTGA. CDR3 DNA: TGTGCCAGCAGCTTAGAAGGGGGCACAGATACGCAGTATTTT. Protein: CASSLEGGTDTQYF.